This note documents a single T cell receptor (beta chain) sequence. This clonotype was seen once. The clone's antigen remains unknown. Nothing much larger sits one base from this clone, and base qualities are not available. A single read counts as weak evidence. These data originate in a study of CD8 T cells in Susac syndrome (dated by TCRdb to between 2017 and 2020). General notes on the study: Among the sequenced Susac syndrome patients, roughly six had clinically active disease and roughly eight were in clinical remission. Whether CD8+ T cell activation and differentiation in Susac syndrome was antigen driven was tested using repertoire sequencing. Susac syndrome patients were therapy-naive, on corticosteroids (some also receiving IVIg), or on IVIg alone at blood withdrawal.

RNA was extracted using the RNeasy kit, and roughly 0.45 to 1 microgram was reverse transcribed with random hexamers. The immunoSEQ multiplex PCR assay, covering 54 Vbeta and 13 Jbeta segments, was used to amplify TCR beta CDR3 regions. PCR amplification bias was corrected by using a synthetic template baseline for primer optimization and computational correction. Per the source publication's procedure: Reads were annotated to V, D and J genes per IMGT and analyzed with immunoSEQ Analyzer, keeping only productive sequences. Clonality was computed as one minus Shannon entropy normalized by log2 of the number of productive unique sequences. For each patient and control, public and private clones were evaluated within the 100 most prevalent clones. Clones were defined as Susac-specific if absent from the healthy and MS cohorts, from 900 to 1,200 published viral clones and from other ImmuneACCESS disease sequences. TCRdb redid the processing of the public reads, applying fastp at Q25 and MiXCR, and retained in-frame beta chains. Each entry is one CDR3 protein sequence, shown with its most common DNA and genes. TCRdb, not the authors, supplied the V and J calls. This sample has about 140,000 distinct CDR3 sequences in its table, and approximately 95% of those were observed once. Of the sample, more than 0.14% falls within the top ten clones.

The germline V gene yields MGHRA for CDR1 and YSYEKL for CDR2. The CDR3 runs 16 amino acids, cysteine and phenylalanine included. Left in the record is the CDR3 DNA by itself, 48 bases read in frame from the first base. V is pared back by 0 bases and J by 6 bases, with 15 bases lying between the germline termini. General conclusions and limits of the study: The CD4+ T cell repertoire of patients with Susac syndrome showed no detectable clonal expansion. The number of individuals in the TCR sequencing and HLA analysis was recognized as being relatively small.

Peripheral blood CD8+ and CD4+ T cells from healthy donors, Susac syndrome patients and multiple sclerosis patients were profiled using high-throughput TCR beta sequencing. Susac syndrome patients met recently defined diagnostic criteria for definite or probable disease. Bulk CD8+ and CD4+ T cells were purified by magnetic negative isolation, while CD8+ TEMRA cells were enriched using FACS. Blood was collected in EDTA tubes and processed within 24 hours, with PBMCs isolated through density gradient centrifugation. PBMCs intended for TCR sequencing were cryopreserved in liquid nitrogen and were subsequently thawed in a 37 degrees C water bath. Purity of sorted or isolated CD4+, CD8+ and CD8+ TEMRA cells was at least 90%.

The receptor chain draws on TRBV4-1 and TRBJ2-1; the D gene is possibly TRBD2, with 5 bases matching. Sequenced material: CD4+ T cells from PBMCs. This clonotype was obtained from a human donor with Susac syndrome. The CDR3: CASSQDPRGGGNEQFF. The sequence in DNA is TGCGCCAGCAGCCAAGATCCGCGCGGTGGAGGCAATGAGCAGTTCTTC.